This TCR beta chain stems from a study of beta chain features in type 1 diabetes. This CDR3 has 19 residues. V lost 3 bases to trimming and J lost 4 bases, with 28 bases between them. Germline-derived CDR1 and CDR2 are MGHRA and YSYEKL. Expressed TCRB transcripts were sequenced because the entire RNA isolate underwent reverse transcription. TCRdb's copy holds only in-frame clones and misses some; the assay was immunoSEQ multiplex PCR. The data hold about 620,000 clones, with around 15% observed a single time. This chain joins TRBV4-1 and TRBJ2-7; TRBD2 is a possible D gene (8 bases). This receptor was obtained from a man aged 18 to 30 in good health. The source material was naive CD4+ T cells from blood. CDR3 DNA sequence: TGCGCCAGCAGCCAGCTTGCAGGGGGGACTAGGCATTTCAAGTACGAGCAGTACTTC. Its translation is CASSQLAGGTRHFKYEQYF.